The sequence of this TCR beta chain was determined in a study of blood T cell repertoires in COVID-19. V gave up 7 bases and J gave up 7 bases, with 16 bases separating them. Germline values: CDR1 LNHDA, CDR2 SQIVND (reference sequence). CDR3 size: 14 residues. Sequencing used immunoSEQ multiplex PCR; TCRdb keeps in-frame clones, though not all of them. The sample consists of roughly 100,000 clones, 85% to 90% of them appearing once. Material: peripheral blood. The source of this sequence is a human donor in a cohort sampled during active COVID-19. The gene calls are TRBV19 and TRBJ2-2; weak D call: TRBD2 (6 bases). CDR3 nucleotide sequence: TGTGCCAGTAAGAGGGGTAGCGGCCACGGGGAGCTGTTTTTT. This gives the protein CASKRGSGHGELFF.